One and the same sample provided the 31 T cell receptor beta chains below, sequenced in a study of TIL therapy for anti-PD-1-resistant metastatic lung cancer. Sequencing used immunoSEQ v3. Clones were read by immunoSEQ multiplex PCR, and TCRdb kept only the in-frame ones, dropping some. The repertoire includes roughly 6,000 clones, 66% of them detected once, and about a sixth sits in the top ten. The time point here: pre-treatment sample, taken before nivolumab and TIL therapy. Tumor tissue came from excised metastases, mostly pleural nodules or supraclavicular lymph nodes. The material was tumor tissue, obtained at baseline. Receptors were obtained from a person aged 25-85 years with non-small cell lung cancer.

The chain has TRBV5-1 and TRBJ2-5, with a weak D call TRBD2 (5 bases). V dropped 0 bases and J dropped 4 bases, with 19 bases sitting between them. The germline V gene encodes CDR1 SGHRS and CDR2 YFSETQ. This CDR3 has 17 residues. The CDR3 is CASSLAVAGRGRETQYF. CDR3 nucleotides: TGCGCCAGCAGCTTGGCAGTGGCAGGCCGGGGTCGAGAGACCCAGTACTTC.

In its sample, this clone ranks as medium-sized. The V call is TRBV12-3 or TRBV12-4, the J call TRBJ2-7; D gene uncertain. The CDR3 runs 13 residues. V dropped 6 bases and J dropped 2 bases, with 11 bases sitting between them. CDR3 region: CASSPTLAYEQYF. DNA for the CDR3: TGTGCCAGCAGCCCGACTCTAGCCTACGAGCAGTACTTC.

The chain carries TRBV19 and TRBJ2-2, with 9 bases matching TRBD2. Germline values: CDR1 LNHDA, CDR2 SQIVND (reference sequence). V was pared by 3 bases and J by 3 bases, with 11 bases of the junction left unmatched. The CDR3 has 18 amino acids. CDR3 DNA sequence: TGTGCCAGTAGTATGGGGTTAGCGGGGGTAGGGGACACCGGGGAGCTGTTTTTT. This gives the protein CASSMGLAGVGDTGELFF.

This clone was counted a few times. The rearrangement uses TRBV19 and TRBJ2-3; maybe TRBD2 (5 bases). V dropped 4 bases and J dropped 8 bases, with 22 bases sitting between them. Germline V gene data show CDR1 as LNHDA and CDR2 as SQIVND (reference sequence). The CDR3 is 16 residues long. The CDR3 protein is CASSTRTPADKGTQYF. CDR3 DNA: TGTGCCAGTAGTACTAGGACTCCCGCAGATAAGGGTACGCAGTATTTT.

This clone turned up a few times. The rearrangement uses TRBV6-5 and TRBJ1-5, with D perhaps matching TRBD1 (5 bases). The V gene lost 5 bases and the J gene lost 5 bases, with 16 bases spanning the gap. This CDR3 contains 15 residues. Germline V gene sequence: CDR1 MNHEY, CDR2 SVGAGI. The CDR3 nucleotides read TGTGCCAGCAGTCCTGAGTACAGGCTGGATCAGCCCCAGCATTTT. Its protein product is CASSPEYRLDQPQHF.

This chain joins TRBV12-5 and TRBJ1-2; the D is unclear. The CDR3 is 13 residues long. CDR1 is LGHNT and CDR2 is FRNRAP in the germline V gene. V was shortened by 6 bases and J by 8 bases, with 16 bases between the two germline ends. CDR3 bases: TGTGCTAGTGGACAAACATTCTTCGACGGCTACACCTTC. Its translation: CASGQTFFDGYTF.

The V call is TRBV18, the J call TRBJ2-7, with TRBD2 as a possible D gene (6 bases). The CDR3 spans 17 residues. Germline CDR1 reads KGHSH; CDR2 reads LQKENI. The V end was cut by 0 bases, the J end by 6 bases, with 21 bases between. Written as DNA, the CDR3 is TGTGCCAGCTCACCACCGCCCTCGGCGGGACGATGGGGCGAGCAGTACTTC. Its protein is CASSPPPSAGRWGEQYF. The whole variable domain, filled in from reference TRBV18 and TRBJ2-7, reads NAGVMQNPRHLVRRRGQEARLRCSPMKGHSHVYWYRQLPEEGLKFMVYLQKENIIDESGMPKERFSAEFPKEGPSILRIQQVVRGDSAAYFCASSPPPSAGRWGEQYFGPGTRLTVT.

V usage is TRBV5-4 and J usage is TRBJ2-5; D call uncertain. V lost 1 base to trimming and J lost 5 bases, with 12 bases between them. The CDR3 is 14 residues long. The germline gives CDR1 SGHNT, CDR2 YYREEE (reference sequence). CDR3 loop: CASSLNGLGETQYF. The CDR3 nucleotides are TGTGCCAGCAGCTTGAACGGCTTAGGCGAGACCCAGTACTTC.

Notes on this clone: Other DNA sequences of this sample code for an identical CDR3. J is TRBJ2-1 and V is TRBV7-3; perhaps TRBD2 as D (6 bases). CDR3 size: 11 residues. CDR1 is SGHTA, CDR2 FQGTGA, per germline. Trimming cost V 4 bases and J 9 bases, with 7 bases left between them. The CDR3 reads CASSSGAEQFF. The CDR3 region has the DNA TGTGCCAGCAGCTCGGGAGCTGAGCAGTTCTTC.

The V and J genes are TRBV29-1 and TRBJ1-6, with TRBD1 identical over 7 bases. With 8 bases clipped from V and 9 bases from J, the junction kept 13 bases outside the gene matches. Germline CDR1 SQVTM, CDR2 ANQGSEA. This CDR3 has 14 residues. The DNA for the CDR3 is TGCAGCCCCCGGGGTACAGGGGTTACTTCACCCCTCCACTTT. Amino acid sequence: CSPRGTGVTSPLHF.

In DNA, the CDR3 is TGTGCCAGCAGTTACTCCCGGGACATGAACTATGGCTACACCTTC. It codes for CASSYSRDMNYGYTF. This sequence joins TRBV6-5 and TRBJ1-2; tentatively, D is TRBD1 (6 bases). The CDR3 loop spans 15 amino acids. Trimming removed 0 bases at V and 2 bases at J, with 10 bases between. The germline CDR1 and CDR2 sequences are MNHEY and SVGAGI.

About this clone: A junction boundary mismatches the germline segment, possibly from a read error. The chain links TRBV7-2 to TRBJ2-5; a weak D match, TRBD2 (6 bases). The CDR3 has 13 residues. In germline, CDR1 is SGHTA, CDR2 FQGNSA. The CDR3 DNA reads TGTGCCAGCAACTTAGAAGTGGGGGGGACCCAGTACTTC. It yields the protein CASNLEVGGTQYF.

J is TRBJ1-2 and V is TRBV18; tentative D call: TRBD1 (5 bases). Germline V gene sequence: CDR1 KGHSH, CDR2 LQKENI. This CDR3 comprises 15 residues. The V end lost 4 bases, the J end lost 4 bases, and 16 bases lay between the germline ends. The CDR3 is CASSLRVADSYGYTF. The CDR3 DNA is TGTGCCAGCTCACTCAGGGTTGCCGATTCCTATGGCTACACCTTC.

This clone has a single count. The CDR3: CASSQGFGYGYTF. The CDR3 nucleotides read TGTGCCAGCAGCCAGGGGTTTGGCTATGGCTACACCTTC. This chain connects TRBV14 to TRBJ1-2; no clear D. The CDR3 is made up of 13 amino acids. Germline CDR1 and CDR2: SGHDN and FVKESK. V shed 3 bases and J shed 4 bases, with 9 bases lying between them.

V and J are TRBV20-1 and TRBJ2-3; D possibly uses TRBD1 or TRBD2 (5 bases each). The germline CDR1 and CDR2 sequences are DFQATT and SNEGSKA (reference sequence). Trimming removed 3 bases at V and 3 bases at J, with 16 bases between. CDR3 length equals 15 residues. CDR3 coding DNA: TGCAGTGCTAGTTCCCCCGGGACCCTAACAGATACGCAGTATTTT. It codes for CSASSPGTLTDTQYF.

This rearrangement joins TRBV18 to TRBJ2-5; 10 bases map to TRBD2. The CDR3 sequence is 16 residues long. CDR1 and CDR2 from the germline V gene are KGHSH and LQKENI. After removal of 5 bases from V and 4 bases from J, the junction contained 10 bases not matched to a gene. The CDR3 loop reads CASSAYLAGVRETQYF. CDR3 coding DNA: TGTGCCAGCTCAGCGTATCTAGCGGGAGTACGAGAGACCCAGTACTTC. The full variable domain, its missing parts supplied by reference TRBV18 and TRBJ2-5, is NAGVMQNPRHLVRRRGQEARLRCSPMKGHSHVYWYRQLPEEGLKFMVYLQKENIIDESGMPKERFSAEFPKEGPSILRIQQVVRGDSAAYFCASSAYLAGVRETQYFGPGTRLLVL.

This sequence joins TRBV5-4 and TRBJ2-1, with D tentatively TRBD1 (6 bases). The V and J ends lost 0 bases and 4 bases respectively, with 11 bases between them. The CDR3 is 15 amino acids. CDR1 and CDR2 from the germline V gene are SGHNT and YYREEE (reference sequence). CDR3 sequence reads: CASSLATGTYNEQFF. The CDR3 nucleotides read TGTGCCAGCAGCTTGGCAACAGGGACGTACAATGAGCAGTTCTTC.

This sequence joins TRBV5-1 and TRBJ2-6; D gene unclear. Trimming left V 1 base short and J 0 bases short, with 11 bases between. CDR1 and CDR2 from the germline V gene are SGHRS and YFSETQ. CDR3 length: 17 amino acids. CDR3 amino acids: CASSLPATSSGANVLTF. The CDR3, as DNA: TGCGCCAGCAGCTTGCCTGCGACCAGCTCTGGGGCCAACGTCCTGACTTTC.

V gene TRBV4-2 combines with J gene TRBJ2-1; 8 bases are shared with TRBD2. This CDR3 has 15 amino acids. In germline, CDR1 is LGHNA, CDR2 YNFKEQ. The trim removed 4 bases at V and 0 bases at J, leaving 2 bases unmatched. The CDR3 nucleotides read TGTGCCAGCAGCCCGCGGGGGGCCTCCTACAATGAGCAGTTCTTC. This codes for CASSPRGASYNEQFF.

V is TRBV27 and J is TRBJ2-7, with 7 bases aligning to TRBD1. There are 14 residues in the CDR3. Germline values: CDR1 MNHEY, CDR2 SMNVEV (reference sequence). Trimming at V came to 6 bases and at J to 3 bases, leaving 8 bases not matched to a gene. CDR3 nucleotides: TGTGCCAGCAGCCTCCAATACAGGGGCTACGAGCAGTACTTC. It is translated as CASSLQYRGYEQYF.

Only a few counts were recorded for this clone. The V call is TRBV6-5, the J call TRBJ1-2; D gene uncertain. There are 13 residues in the CDR3. V was cut by 8 bases and J by 2 bases, with 12 bases left in between. Germline CDR1 and CDR2: MNHEY and SVGAGI. The CDR3 reads CASSPGVNYGYTF. DNA for the CDR3: TGTGCCAGCTCGCCGGGTGTCAACTATGGCTACACCTTC.

The V and J genes are TRBV2 and TRBJ1-1; a weak D match, TRBD1 (6 bases). This CDR3 is built from 14 residues. In germline, CDR1 is SNHLY, CDR2 FYNNEI. The V gene lost 4 bases and the J gene lost 4 bases, with 13 bases spanning the gap. CDR3 nucleotides: TGTGCCAGCAGTGTATTACAGGGATCCACTGAAGCTTTCTTT. It yields the protein CASSVLQGSTEAFF.

This clone is labeled medium-sized. V is TRBV5-1 and J is TRBJ2-7; 9 positions agree with TRBD1. Losses at the gene ends were 0 bases for V and 6 bases for J; bases not matched to a gene: 7. From germline, CDR1 is SGHRS and CDR2 YFSETQ. The CDR3 is made up of 15 amino acids. The CDR3 DNA reads TGCGCCAGCAGCTTGGGAGTACAGGGGGCGGGCGAGCAGTACTTC. Translated, it gives CASSLGVQGAGEQYF. The full variable domain, with the rest looked up from reference TRBV5-1 and TRBJ2-7, is KAGVTQTPRYLIKTRGQQVTLSCSPISGHRSVSWYQQTPGQGLQFLFEYFSETQRNKGNFPGRFSGRQFSNSRSEMNVSTLELGDSALYLCASSLGVQGAGEQYFGPGTRLTVT.

This chain links TRBV7-3 with TRBJ2-5; 7 nucleotides line up with TRBD2. V was clipped by 5 bases and J by 5 bases; unmatched bases: 5. Per the germline V gene, CDR1 is SGHTA and CDR2 is FQGTGA. This CDR3 is built from 13 residues. CDR3 sequence (DNA): TGTGCCAGCAGCCGGACTAGTTTGGAGACCCAGTACTTC. This translates into CASSRTSLETQYF.

This chain uses TRBV6-1 with TRBJ1-2, with D possibly TRBD1 on 5 matching bases. From germline, CDR1 is MNHNS and CDR2 SASEGT. Trimming shortened V by 2 bases and J by 4 bases, and 14 bases separated the two germline ends. This CDR3 comprises 15 residues. Written as DNA, the CDR3 is TGTGCCAGCAGTGAAACGGGGCATGGTGGCTATGGCTACACCTTC. It is translated as CASSETGHGGYGYTF.

The chain couples TRBV2 to TRBJ2-2; D may be TRBD1 or TRBD2 (5 bases each). Germline V gene data show CDR1 as SNHLY and CDR2 as FYNNEI. The CDR3 totals 15 residues. V was trimmed by 9 bases and J by 2 bases, leaving 16 bases between them. The CDR3 sequence is CASISGTSNTGELFF. CDR3 in DNA: TGTGCCAGTATATCCGGGACGAGTAACACCGGGGAGCTGTTTTTT.

The J gene is TRBJ2-7, the V gene TRBV7-9; 10 nucleotides line up with TRBD2. Germline CDR1 reads SEHNR; CDR2 reads FQNEAQ (reference sequence). Trimming at V came to 2 bases and at J to 6 bases, leaving 1 base not matched to a gene. The CDR3 has 13 residues. CDR3 bases: TGTGCCAGCAGCTTACTAGCGGGAGTCGAGCAGTACTTC. Its translation: CASSLLAGVEQYF.

This chain joins TRBV6-6 and TRBJ1-2; D remains unclear. This CDR3 has 13 residues. Germline CDR1 MNHNY, CDR2 SVGAGI (reference sequence). V lost 4 bases to trimming and J lost 3 bases, with 9 bases between them. CDR3 residues: CASSSAIDYGYTF. CDR3 in DNA: TGTGCCAGCAGTTCCGCCATAGACTATGGCTACACCTTC.

This clone was picked up a small number of times. The chain carries TRBV5-1 and TRBJ2-1; D gene unclear. The germline gives CDR1 SGHRS, CDR2 YFSETQ. The CDR3 is made up of 11 amino acids. Trimming took 1 base from V and 9 from J, leaving 5 bases between them. The CDR3 bases are TGCGCCAGCAGCTTGTTTAGTGAGCAGTTCTTC. Translation gives CASSLFSEQFF.

The chain is built from TRBV5-6 and TRBJ1-2, with no clear D. Trimming took off 1 base at V and 8 bases at J, with 12 bases between the two ends. From germline, CDR1 is SGHDT and CDR2 YYEEEE. There are 13 residues in the CDR3. The DNA for the CDR3 is TGTGCCAGCAGCTTGAAGAGGTGGTGGGGCTACACCTTC. Translated: CASSLKRWWGYTF.

For this clone: One end of the junction varies from germline; a read error may be responsible. Different DNA sequences within this sample yield the same CDR3. The V call is TRBV30, the J call TRBJ2-5; tentative D call: TRBD2 (7 bases). The length of the CDR3 is 18 residues. The germline V gene encodes CDR1 GTSNPN and CDR2 SVGIG (reference sequence). The CDR3 protein is CAWRVGGRRGLPGETQYF. The CDR3 DNA is TGTGCCTGGCGTGTGGGGGGAAGGCGGGGGCTCCCCGGGGAGACCCAGTACTTC.